One and the same sample provided the 23 T cell receptor beta chains below, sequenced in a study of blood T cell repertoires in COVID-19. The assay was immunoSEQ multiplex PCR, and TCRdb's table has in-frame clones only and misses some. The sample has about 70,000 clones; roughly three quarters are singletons. The sample taken for sequencing was peripheral blood. All receptors derive from a man older than 75 with acute or convalescent COVID-19.

The V call is TRBV29-1, the J call TRBJ1-4, with D possibly TRBD1 on 6 matching bases. CDR1 and CDR2 (germline): SQVTM, ANQGSEA. V was shortened by 7 bases and J by 4 bases, with 13 bases between the two germline ends. CDR3 length: 13 amino acids. The CDR3 loop reads CSGTTGNNEKLFF. CDR3 nucleotide sequence: TGCAGCGGTACAACAGGGAATAATGAAAAACTGTTTTTT.

The rearrangement uses TRBV5-4 and TRBJ2-7, with TRBD1 matching over 9 bases. V lost 0 bases to trimming and J lost 5 bases; unmatched junction nucleotides: 6. From germline, CDR1 is SGHNT and CDR2 YYREEE (reference sequence). The CDR3 has 15 amino acids. CDR3 residues: CASSLVGQGGDEQYF. CDR3 nucleotide sequence: TGTGCCAGCAGCTTGGTGGGACAGGGAGGCGACGAGCAGTACTTC.

The chain employs TRBV15 and TRBJ2-2; D remains unclear. V was shortened by 2 bases and J by 3 bases, with 7 bases between the two germline ends. This CDR3 spans 14 amino acids. Per germline, CDR1 LNHNV and CDR2 YYDKDF (reference sequence). Here the CDR3 DNA reads TGTGCCACCAGCAGACCCCAATACACCGGGGAGCTGTTTTTT. It specifies CATSRPQYTGELFF.

The chain combines TRBV18 with TRBJ2-2, with 10 bases lining up with TRBD2. Trimming cost V 2 bases and J 7 bases; bases outside gene matches: 7. Per germline, CDR1 KGHSH and CDR2 LQKENI. This CDR3 region has 16 residues. The DNA of the CDR3 is TGTGCCAGCTCACCAAGCGGGAGGGCCAAGTACGGGGAGCTGTTTTTT. It specifies CASSPSGRAKYGELFF.

The chain links TRBV3-1 (or the pseudogene TRBV3-2) to TRBJ1-2; D is uncertain. CDR1 is LGHDT, CDR2 YNNKEL, per germline (reference sequence). V shed 0 bases and J shed 8 bases, with 13 bases lying between them. This CDR3 has 14 residues. In nucleotides, the CDR3 is TGTGCCAGCAGCCAAGAAGGCGCGACTATGGGCTACACCTTC. It codes for CASSQEGATMGYTF.

Details on this clone: This specimen includes other DNA sequences encoding the same CDR3. The chain uses TRBV18 and TRBJ2-3; 7 bases agree with TRBD1. Germline V gene lookup returns CDR1 KGHSH and CDR2 LQKENI. Unmatched junction bases numbered 1, after V lost 5 bases and J lost 5 bases. The CDR3 runs to 12 residues. The CDR3 here is CASSSGGDTQYF. The DNA of the CDR3 is TGTGCCAGCTCATCAGGGGGAGATACGCAGTATTTT.

This rearrangement joins TRBV6-1 to TRBJ2-2; perhaps TRBD1 as D (6 bases). Germline CDR1 MNHNS, CDR2 SASEGT. The CDR3 sequence is 13 residues long. The V gene lost 3 bases and the J gene lost 7 bases, with 9 bases spanning the gap. CDR3 region: CASSDQGRGELFF. CDR3 nucleotide sequence: TGTGCCAGCAGTGATCAGGGGCGCGGGGAGCTGTTTTTT.

This clone occurred once. V and J are TRBV6-5 and TRBJ1-4, with D hard to call. The CDR3 has 14 amino acids. With 4 bases removed from V and 7 bases from J, the gap between germline ends came to 13 bases. Looked up from germline, CDR1 is MNHEY and CDR2 is SVGAGI. The CDR3 here is CASSLLGMGEKLFF. CDR3 sequence (DNA): TGTGCCAGCAGTTTACTCGGGATGGGTGAAAAACTGTTTTTT.

This rearrangement joins TRBV9 to TRBJ2-5; a possible D gene is TRBD1 (6 bases). V dropped 3 bases and J dropped 4 bases, with 13 bases sitting between them. Germline values: CDR1 SGDLS, CDR2 YYNGEE. The length of the CDR3 is 14 residues. Here the CDR3 reads CASSGQGRGETQYF. In DNA, the CDR3 is TGTGCCAGCAGCGGGCAGGGGAGAGGAGAGACCCAGTACTTC.

The chain uses TRBV29-1 and TRBJ1-4; perhaps TRBD1 as D (5 bases). CDR3 length: 14 residues. Per the germline V gene, CDR1 is SQVTM and CDR2 is ANQGSEA. Trimming took off 3 bases at V and 7 bases at J, with 15 bases between the two ends. CDR3 protein: CSVEAGKGGEKLFF. The CDR3 DNA reads TGCAGCGTTGAGGCAGGGAAAGGCGGTGAAAAACTGTTTTTT. Using reference TRBV29-1 and TRBJ1-4 for the parts outside the CDR3, the full variable domain is SAVISQKPSRDICQRGTSLTIQCQVDSQVTMMFWYRQQPGQSLTLIATANQGSEATYESGFVIDKFPISRPNLTFSTLTVSNMSPEDSSIYLCSVEAGKGGEKLFFGSGTQLSVL.

This chain connects TRBV6-1 to TRBJ2-1; the D gene is possibly TRBD1 (6 bases). The V end was cut by 3 bases, the J end by 12 bases, with 24 bases between. The CDR3 extends over 16 amino acids. Germline CDR1 is MNHNS and CDR2 is SASEGT. The CDR3 protein is CASSDQPGQGGGTQFF. The CDR3 DNA reads as TGTGCCAGCAGTGACCAACCGGGACAAGGCGGTGGGACGCAGTTCTTC.

This sequence joins TRBV5-4 and TRBJ2-3; TRBD1 aligns across 7 bases. The CDR3 length is 16 residues. J gave up 4 bases and V 2 bases, and 10 bases lay outside the gene matches. Germline CDR1 reads SGHNT; CDR2 reads YYREEE (reference sequence). The CDR3 coding sequence is TGTGCCAGCAGCTTAAACCGGGACAGAGGCTCAGATACGCAGTATTTT. Translated, it gives CASSLNRDRGSDTQYF.

The rearrangement links TRBV6-1 to TRBJ2-7; 7 positions match TRBD1. Germline V gene sequence: CDR1 MNHNS, CDR2 SASEGT. The length of the CDR3 is 12 residues. The trim removed 3 bases at V and 4 bases at J, leaving 0 bases unmatched. The CDR3 DNA is TGTGCCAGCAGTGAGACAGGGTACGAGCAGTACTTC. Translated, it gives CASSETGYEQYF.

This rearrangement joins TRBV19 to TRBJ1-2; the D gene is possibly TRBD1 (5 bases). The germline V and J ends were trimmed by 1 base and 8 bases, with 20 bases remaining between them. This CDR3 is 16 amino acids long. Germline assignment: CDR1 LNHDA and CDR2 SQIVND (reference sequence). CDR3 nucleotides: TGTGCCAGTAGTATAGCAACGGTCGGGGGTTTTGGAGGCTACACCTTC. Its protein is CASSIATVGGFGGYTF.

The chain is built from TRBV19 and TRBJ2-3, with TRBD1 matching 9 bases. Germline V gene lookup returns CDR1 LNHDA and CDR2 SQIVND (reference sequence). CDR3 length: 16 residues. V was clipped by 5 bases and J by 3 bases; unmatched bases: 9. CDR3 amino acids: CASSQQGASPTDTQYF. In DNA, the CDR3 is TGTGCCAGTAGTCAACAGGGGGCCTCACCGACAGATACGCAGTATTTT.

The CDR3 DNA reads TGTGCCAGCAGTGGTGAGGACAGGGGGGGAGAGACCCAGTACTTC. It translates to CASSGEDRGGETQYF. The chain employs TRBV2 and TRBJ2-5; 10 bases are shared with TRBD1. Germline trimming cut 4 bases from V and 4 bases from J; bases unmatched to any gene: 6. The CDR3 spans 15 residues. Germline assignment: CDR1 SNHLY and CDR2 FYNNEI.

The chain has TRBV4-3 and TRBJ2-1; D is possibly TRBD2 (6 bases). Trimming cost V 0 bases and J 0 bases, with 9 bases left between them. Germline values: CDR1 LGHNA, CDR2 YSLEER. There are 16 residues in the CDR3. CDR3 protein: CASSQESGDSYNEQFF. For the CDR3, the DNA is TGCGCCAGCAGCCAAGAATCGGGAGACTCCTACAATGAGCAGTTCTTC.

The V and J genes are TRBV28 and TRBJ1-3; 8 bases line up with TRBD1. This CDR3 has 16 amino acids. V trimming: 6 bases; J trimming: 4 bases; junction bases outside the gene matches: 11. Germline CDR1 and CDR2: MDHEN and SYDVKM. CDR3 sequence reads: CASRPNGQGGGNTIYF. CDR3 DNA sequence: TGTGCCAGCAGGCCCAACGGACAGGGTGGGGGAAACACCATATATTTT.

The rearrangement links TRBV4-2 to TRBJ2-3; 9 nucleotides line up with TRBD1. Trimming took 0 bases from V and 2 from J; bases not matched to a gene: 12. This CDR3 contains 19 residues. Germline assignment: CDR1 LGHNA and CDR2 YNFKEQ. The CDR3 sequence is CASSQDLGGTGFSTDTQYF. For the CDR3, the DNA is TGTGCCAGCAGCCAAGATCTTGGGGGGACAGGGTTTTCCACAGATACGCAGTATTTT.

The chain combines TRBV5-5 with TRBJ1-2; a weak D match, TRBD1 (6 bases). The CDR3 totals 17 residues. Germline-derived CDR1 and CDR2 are SGHKS and YYEKEE (reference sequence). V shed 2 bases and J shed 3 bases, with 20 bases lying between them. Here the CDR3 DNA reads TGTGCCAGCAGCTTAACCACCGGACAGTTAAACTACTATGGCTACACCTTC. This encodes CASSLTTGQLNYYGYTF.

The chain joins TRBV7-6 to TRBJ2-7; D gene unclear. The CDR3 totals 13 residues. V was clipped by 1 base and J by 2 bases, with 6 bases between them. CDR1 and CDR2 from the germline V gene are SGHVS and FNYEAQ. CDR3: CASSLGHTYEQYF. The CDR3 coding sequence is TGTGCCAGCAGCTTAGGGCATACCTACGAGCAGTACTTC.

In this sample, this clone turned up once. V usage is TRBV10-3 and J usage is TRBJ2-5; 15 bases match TRBD2. Germline values: CDR1 ENHRY, CDR2 SYGVKD. V lost 2 bases and J lost 5; bases outside the gene matches: 0. The CDR3 totals 15 residues. Written as DNA, the CDR3 is TGTGCCATCAGTGAGGGGACTAGCGGGAGGGAGACCCAGTACTTC. It translates to CAISEGTSGRETQYF.

V is TRBV28 and J is TRBJ1-2, with D uncertain. Germline CDR1 and CDR2: MDHEN and SYDVKM. This CDR3 has 12 residues. V lost 2 bases and J lost 5, with 6 bases in between. The CDR3 spells CASSLGRYGYTF. The CDR3, as DNA: TGTGCCAGCAGTTTAGGCCGTTATGGCTACACCTTC.